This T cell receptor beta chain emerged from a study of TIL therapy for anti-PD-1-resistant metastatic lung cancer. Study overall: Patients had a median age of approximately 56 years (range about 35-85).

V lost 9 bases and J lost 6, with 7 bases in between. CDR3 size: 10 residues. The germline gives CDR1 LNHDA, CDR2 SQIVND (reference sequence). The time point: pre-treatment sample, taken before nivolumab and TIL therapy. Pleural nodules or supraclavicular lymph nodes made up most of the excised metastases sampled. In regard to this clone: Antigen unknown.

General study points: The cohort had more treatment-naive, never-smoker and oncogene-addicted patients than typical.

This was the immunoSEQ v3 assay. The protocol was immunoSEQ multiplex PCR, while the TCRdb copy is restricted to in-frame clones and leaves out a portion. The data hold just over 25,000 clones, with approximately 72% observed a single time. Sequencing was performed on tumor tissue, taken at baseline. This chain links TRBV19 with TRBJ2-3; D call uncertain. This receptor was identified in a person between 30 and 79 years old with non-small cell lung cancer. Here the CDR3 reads CASGWDTQYF. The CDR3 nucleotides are TGTGCCAGCGGATGGGATACGCAGTATTTT.